The 23 T cell receptor beta chains below come from one sample, sequenced in a study of control samples from healthy donors and cancer patients. Here immunoSEQ multiplex PCR was the method, and the copy in TCRdb shows in-frame clones only, minus some. This repertoire shows about 140,000 clones, about 90% found once; its top ten account for about 7.1%. Sequencing was carried out using blood. The receptors shown here come from a man younger than 30 in good health.

The chain is built from TRBV11-2 and TRBJ1-1, with 10 nucleotides matching TRBD1. The CDR3 extends over 15 amino acids. The trim removed 5 bases at V and 6 bases at J, leaving 9 bases unmatched. The V gene's germline CDR1 is SGHAT and CDR2 FQNNGV. The CDR3 loop is CASSTMGQGSPEAFF. Written as DNA, the CDR3 is TGTGCCAGCAGCACAATGGGACAGGGGTCCCCTGAAGCTTTCTTT. Together with reference TRBV11-2 and TRBJ1-1, the CDR3 gives the full variable domain: EAGVAQSPRYKIIEKRQSVAFWCNPISGHATLYWYQQILGQGPKLLIQFQNNGVVDDSQLPKDRFSAERLKGVDSTLKIQPAKLEDSAVYLCASSTMGQGSPEAFFGQGTRLTVV.

The V gene is TRBV30, the J gene TRBJ2-3; D possibly corresponds to TRBD1 (5 bases). The V end was cut by 2 bases, the J end by 2 bases, with 14 bases between. The length of the CDR3 is 15 residues. The V gene's germline CDR1 is GTSNPN and CDR2 SVGIG (reference sequence). Here the CDR3 DNA reads TGTGCCTGGAGTCTCGCACAGGAACACACAGATACGCAGTATTTT. Protein: CAWSLAQEHTDTQYF.

The chain is built from TRBV6-2 or TRBV6-3 and TRBJ1-4, with D possibly TRBD1 on 5 matching bases. The length of the CDR3 is 14 residues. V lost 5 bases, J lost 5 bases, and 12 bases lay in between. The V gene's germline CDR1 is MNHEY and CDR2 SVGEGT. Here the CDR3 reads CASSTRRENEKLFF. The CDR3 region has the DNA TGTGCCAGCAGTACCCGCAGGGAAAATGAAAAACTGTTTTTT.

The J gene is TRBJ2-5, the V gene TRBV19, with D perhaps TRBD2 (6 bases). There are 15 residues in the CDR3. Trimming stripped 2 bases from V and 2 bases from J, with 12 bases between. Germline CDR1 and CDR2: LNHDA and SQIVND (reference sequence). The CDR3 sequence is CASSIQGGRQETQYF. The DNA for the CDR3 is TGTGCCAGTAGTATACAGGGAGGTCGGCAAGAGACCCAGTACTTC.

This clone was counted many times. Additional DNA sequences in this sample encode the identical CDR3. J is TRBJ1-2 and V is TRBV5-1, with D possibly being TRBD1 (6 bases). Germline V gives CDR1 SGHRS, CDR2 YFSETQ. The CDR3 runs to 13 residues. Trimming pared 4 bases from V and 4 bases from J, leaving 11 bases between. The CDR3 coding sequence is TGCGCCAGCAGCCCCGCGACAGGCTATGGCTACACCTTC. Amino acid sequence: CASSPATGYGYTF.

The chain combines TRBV6-6 with TRBJ2-3; TRBD2 matches 10 bases. In germline, CDR1 is MNHNY, CDR2 SVGAGI (reference sequence). V gave up 2 bases and J gave up 2 bases; unmatched junction bases: 4. This CDR3 is built from 16 residues. The CDR3 reads CASSYGLAGDTDTQYF. The DNA for the CDR3 is TGTGCCAGCAGTTACGGGCTAGCGGGGGACACAGATACGCAGTATTTT.

V and J are TRBV7-2 and TRBJ1-1; D is unresolved. The CDR3 is made up of 13 amino acids. V dropped 5 bases and J dropped 1 base, with 8 bases sitting between them. Germline V gene sequence: CDR1 SGHTA, CDR2 FQGNSA. The CDR3 DNA sequence: TGTGCCAGCAGCACTACGAGGAACACTGAAGCTTTCTTT. This gives the protein CASSTTRNTEAFF.

In regard to this clone: The same CDR3 also results from other DNA sequences found in this sample. This chain connects TRBV3-1 (or the pseudogene TRBV3-2) to TRBJ2-7; D not certain. CDR3 length: 14 residues. CDR1 is LGHDT and CDR2 is YNNKEL in the germline V gene (reference sequence). The V end was cut by 4 bases, the J end by 1 base, with 11 bases between. The CDR3 loop reads CASSPPWGSYEQYF. The CDR3 bases are TGTGCCAGCAGCCCGCCGTGGGGTTCCTACGAGCAGTACTTC.

V gene TRBV10-3 combines with J gene TRBJ1-2; a weak D match, TRBD1 (5 bases). This CDR3 has 13 residues. The V and J ends lost 7 bases and 4 bases respectively, with 13 bases between them. Looked up from germline, CDR1 is ENHRY and CDR2 is SYGVKD. DNA for the CDR3: TGTGCCATCATAGGGCAGGGTGGCTATGGCTACACCTTC. It specifies CAIIGQGGYGYTF.

The rearrangement joins TRBV7-9 to TRBJ2-7; D perhaps matches TRBD2 (6 bases). CDR1 is SEHNR, CDR2 FQNEAQ, per germline (reference sequence). The CDR3 covers 14 residues. V lost 5 bases to trimming and J lost 7 bases, with 18 bases between them. This CDR3 reads CASSTRGDLREQYF. The CDR3 DNA follows: TGTGCCAGCAGCACAAGAGGGGACTTGAGGGAGCAGTACTTC.

In its sample, this clone was seen once. This chain links TRBV27 with TRBJ1-1; 10 bases are a match to TRBD1. This CDR3 region has 15 residues. After removal of 2 bases from V and 8 bases from J, the junction contained 8 bases not matched to a gene. Per germline, CDR1 MNHEY and CDR2 SMNVEV (reference sequence). Here the CDR3 DNA reads TGTGCCAGCAGTTTAGGGACAGGGGCGTTACTAGAAGCTTTCTTT. Translating it yields CASSLGTGALLEAFF.

This chain connects TRBV7-9 to TRBJ1-1, with D possibly matching TRBD1 (5 bases). V was pared by 5 bases and J by 0 bases, with 13 bases between. CDR1 SEHNR and CDR2 FQNEAQ come from the germline V gene (reference sequence). This CDR3 contains 15 residues. In DNA form, the CDR3 reads TGTGCCAGCAGCGCGGGAGGGACGGTGAACACTGAAGCTTTCTTT. Protein sequence: CASSAGGTVNTEAFF.

The chain couples TRBV2 to TRBJ2-1; the match to TRBD2 covers 10 bases. CDR1 and CDR2 from the germline V gene are SNHLY and FYNNEI. With V trimmed by 5 bases and J by 8 bases, 12 bases remained unmatched. This CDR3 spans 16 amino acids. The CDR3 region is CASSKLTSGAKDEQFF. DNA for the CDR3: TGTGCCAGCAGTAAACTTACTAGCGGGGCTAAAGATGAGCAGTTCTTC.

V gene TRBV7-9 combines with J gene TRBJ2-5; TRBD2 aligns across 9 bases. CDR3 length equals 16 residues. Germline CDR1 SEHNR, CDR2 FQNEAQ (reference sequence). Unmatched junction bases numbered 11, after V lost 5 bases and J lost 4 bases. The CDR3 protein is CASSPSGGAGGETQYF. DNA for the CDR3: TGTGCCAGCAGCCCCTCAGGTGGAGCGGGGGGAGAGACCCAGTACTTC.

The rearrangement uses TRBV5-1 and TRBJ1-5; D is unclear. The CDR3 spans 14 residues. V lost 0 bases and J 3 bases, leaving 7 bases between the germline ends. The germline V gene encodes CDR1 SGHRS and CDR2 YFSETQ. Here the CDR3 reads CASSLAGANQPQHF. CDR3 nucleotides: TGCGCCAGCAGCTTGGCTGGAGCCAATCAGCCCCAGCATTTT.

V gene TRBV7-3 combines with J gene TRBJ2-1, with a weak D call TRBD1 (5 bases). The CDR3 spans 15 residues. Germline CDR1 SGHTA, CDR2 FQGTGA. V was trimmed by 2 bases and J by 2 bases, leaving 10 bases between them. The CDR3 DNA sequence: TGTGCCAGCAGCTTAGGGCCAGGGACCTACAATGAGCAGTTCTTC. Protein sequence: CASSLGPGTYNEQFF.

The J gene is TRBJ1-5, the V gene TRBV15; D is uncertain. V dropped 1 base and J dropped 0 bases, with 7 bases sitting between them. The CDR3 runs 15 residues. Germline V gene sequence: CDR1 LNHNV, CDR2 YYDKDF (reference sequence). The CDR3, as DNA: TGTGCCACCAGCAGAGGCTTGGGTAGCAATCAGCCCCAGCATTTT. Amino acids: CATSRGLGSNQPQHF. Using reference TRBV15 and TRBJ1-5 for the parts outside the CDR3, the full variable domain is DAMVIQNPRYQVTQFGKPVTLSCSQTLNHNVMYWYQQKSSQAPKLLFHYYDKDFNNEADTPDNFQSRRPNTSFCFLDIRSPGLGDTAMYLCATSRGLGSNQPQHFGDGTRLSIL.

The rearrangement links TRBV6-2 or TRBV6-3 to TRBJ1-5; D ambiguous. CDR1 MNHEY and CDR2 SVGEGT come from the germline V gene. V dropped 5 bases and J dropped 6 bases, with 8 bases sitting between them. The CDR3 has 12 amino acids. Written as DNA, the CDR3 is TGTGCCAGCAGTACCCACATTCAGCCCCAGCATTTT. Amino acids: CASSTHIQPQHF.

This rearrangement joins TRBV9 to TRBJ1-4; 8 bases map to TRBD1. The ends lost 3 bases at V and 8 bases at J; junction bases unmatched: 6. Germline V gives CDR1 SGDLS, CDR2 YYNGEE. The CDR3 has 14 residues. CDR3 in amino acids: CASSATGQGEKLFF. The CDR3, as DNA: TGTGCCAGCAGCGCGACAGGACAGGGCGAAAAACTGTTTTTT.

This rearrangement joins TRBV28 to TRBJ1-2, with 8 bases lining up with TRBD1. Germline CDR1 is MDHEN and CDR2 is SYDVKM. J lost 1 base, V lost 10 bases, and 11 bases had no gene match. The CDR3 is 15 residues long. DNA of the CDR3: TGTGCCACCAGACAGGGGCTCCCTAATAACTATGGCTACACCTTC. It encodes CATRQGLPNNYGYTF.

This rearrangement joins TRBV3-1 (or the pseudogene TRBV3-2) to TRBJ2-4; D is uncertain. V was shortened by 0 bases and J by 0 bases, with 9 bases between the two germline ends. The CDR3 loop spans 16 amino acids. The V gene's germline CDR1 is LGHDT and CDR2 YNNKEL (reference sequence). CDR3 DNA: TGTGCCAGCAGCCAAGAGGGGATCCTAGCCAAAAACATTCAGTACTTC. Translating gives CASSQEGILAKNIQYF.

The rearrangement uses TRBV6-4 and TRBJ1-4; D may be TRBD1 (6 bases). V shed 2 bases and J shed 2 bases, with 15 bases lying between them. Per the germline V gene, CDR1 is MRHNA and CDR2 is SNTAGT. The CDR3 is made up of 17 amino acids. The DNA of the CDR3 is TGTGCCAGCAGTGACCGGACTAACAGGGAGACTAATGAAAAACTGTTTTTT. The encoded protein is CASSDRTNRETNEKLFF.

The chain is built from TRBV3-1 (or the pseudogene TRBV3-2) and TRBJ1-1; a possible D gene is TRBD1 (5 bases). The CDR3 totals 14 residues. The germline V gene has CDR1 LGHDT and CDR2 YNNKEL (reference sequence). Trimming took off 3 bases at V and 1 base at J, with 9 bases between the two ends. The CDR3 coding sequence is TGTGCCAGCAGCCAGGCCGGACAGAACACTGAAGCTTTCTTT. This encodes CASSQAGQNTEAFF.